The subject of this entry is one TCR beta chain. The sample belongs to a study of Tregs in tolerant kidney transplant recipients. The CDR3 is 16 amino acids. Germline V gene sequence: CDR1 LNHNV, CDR2 YYDKDF (reference sequence). V was shortened by 6 bases and J by 1 base, with 15 bases between the two germline ends. Profiling relied on immunoSEQ multiplex PCR, and the TCRdb table lists in-frame clones only, not all of them. The table has about 110,000 clones, almost 90% seen once. This rearrangement joins TRBV15 to TRBJ1-4, with a weak D call TRBD1 (5 bases). Material: CD4+ T cells from blood, obtained before the transplant. The clonotype originates from a human donor who received a combined kidney and bone marrow transplant. Here the CDR3 DNA reads TGTGCCACCAGGCAGGACACCTGGGGAACTAATGAAAAACTGTTTTTT. This sequence encodes CATRQDTWGTNEKLFF.